This T cell receptor (beta chain) is drawn from a study of beta chain features in type 1 diabetes. The investigators reverse transcribed all of the isolated RNA, so they sequenced expressed TCRB transcripts. Some clones are missing from TCRdb's copy, which holds only in-frame ones; the method was immunoSEQ multiplex PCR. The profile shows 250,000 to 350,000 clones, 14% of them singletons. There are a few counts of this clone. Its antigen is not known. Findings and caveats of the study: Shortening that was moderate but significant affected the TCRB CDR3s of Type 1 diabetes patients in all four CD4+ subsets.

The germline V gene has CDR1 GTSNPN and CDR2 SVGIG (reference sequence). The CDR3 spans 13 residues. Trimming at V came to 5 bases and at J to 7 bases, leaving 6 bases not matched to a gene. Specimen: central memory CD4+ T cells from blood. The chain joins TRBV30 to TRBJ2-2, with 8 nucleotides matching TRBD1. The TCR originated in a man aged 25-45 years in good health. The CDR3 bases are TGTGCCTGGGCGACAGGGGAGAGCGGGGAGCTGTTTTTT. It yields the protein CAWATGESGELFF. The whole variable domain, remainder taken from reference TRBV30 and TRBJ2-2, is SQTIHQWPATLVQPVGSPLSLECTVEGTSNPNLYWYRQAAGRGLQLLFYSVGIGQISSEVPQNLSASRPQDRQFILSSKKLLLSDSGFYLCAWATGESGELFFGEGSRLTVL.